This entry lists 29 T cell receptor beta chains sequenced from one sample in a study of blood T cell repertoires in COVID-19. TCRdb's table, derived via immunoSEQ multiplex PCR, lists solely in-frame clones and lacks some. The sample records around 77,000 clones, 91% being singletons. Material: peripheral blood. The source is a woman aged 55-75 years with active COVID-19.

The chain recombines TRBV28 with TRBJ1-5; D possibly corresponds to TRBD1 (6 bases). This CDR3 is 14 amino acids long. Trimming took off 6 bases at V and 5 bases at J, with 14 bases between the two ends. Germline CDR1 and CDR2: MDHEN and SYDVKM. DNA of the CDR3: TGTGCCAGCAGACCCCAGACAGGTTATCAGCCCCAGCATTTT. Translation: CASRPQTGYQPQHF.

The chain combines TRBV4-1 with TRBJ2-1; tentative D call: TRBD2 (6 bases). This CDR3 has 15 residues. Germline V CDR1 and CDR2: MGHRA, YSYEKL. Trimming removed 3 bases from V and 6 bases from J, with 15 bases in between. CDR3 sequence reads: CASSHEGWGGNEQFF. CDR3 DNA sequence: TGCGCCAGCAGCCACGAGGGGTGGGGAGGCAATGAGCAGTTCTTC.

The V and J genes are TRBV10-1 and TRBJ2-1; TRBD2 aligns across 13 bases. J was trimmed by 7 bases and V by 6 bases; bases with no gene match: 3. CDR1 and CDR2 (germline): WNHNN, SYGVQD (reference sequence). This CDR3 comprises 14 residues. CDR3 coding DNA: TGCGCCAGCAGCGGACTAGCGGGAGTTAATGAGCAGTTCTTC. This encodes CASSGLAGVNEQFF.

The genes are TRBV28 and TRBJ1-2, with 10 bases identical to TRBD1. CDR1 is MDHEN, CDR2 SYDVKM, per germline. Trimming cost V 7 bases and J 2 bases; bases outside gene matches: 7. This CDR3 has 15 residues. CDR3 bases: TGTGCCAGCATTTCCGTGGACAGGGGGAACTATGGCTACACCTTC. Encoded protein: CASISVDRGNYGYTF.

The J gene is TRBJ1-4, the V gene TRBV6-7, with D hard to call. TRBV6-7 is flagged as an ORF with uncertain function. Trimming pared 2 bases from V and 8 bases from J, leaving 15 bases between. This CDR3 has 15 amino acids. DNA of the CDR3: TGTGCCAGCAGTTACGTCGGCAGAAAGGAGGAAAAACTGTTTTTT. This encodes CASSYVGRKEEKLFF.

The V and J genes are TRBV19 and TRBJ1-5; D unclear. This CDR3 has 14 residues. Trimming took 5 bases from V and 0 from J, leaving 8 bases between them. The germline V gene encodes CDR1 LNHDA and CDR2 SQIVND (reference sequence). The DNA for the CDR3 is TGTGCCAGTAGTGGTGCGTATAGCAATCAGCCCCAGCATTTT. Translating gives CASSGAYSNQPQHF. Using reference TRBV19 and TRBJ1-5 for the parts outside the CDR3, the full variable domain is DGGITQSPKYLFRKEGQNVTLSCEQNLNHDAMYWYRQDPGQGLRLIYYSQIVNDFQKGDIAEGYSVSREKKESFPLTVTSAQKNPTAFYLCASSGAYSNQPQHFGDGTRLSIL.

In this sample, this clone turned up a few times. V usage is TRBV2 and J usage is TRBJ1-1; no clear D. The length of the CDR3 is 13 residues. V was trimmed by 8 bases and J by 3 bases, leaving 13 bases between them. Germline V gene data show CDR1 as SNHLY and CDR2 as FYNNEI. Written as DNA, the CDR3 is TGTGCCAGCGGCCCGAGGTGGGACACTGAAGCTTTCTTT. Encoded protein: CASGPRWDTEAFF.

The CDR3 nucleotides read TGTGCCTGGAGCGAAGGGGACAGGCTAAATGAAAAACTGTTTTTT. This sequence encodes CAWSEGDRLNEKLFF. The chain couples TRBV30 to TRBJ1-4; 8 nucleotides align to TRBD1. This CDR3 has 15 residues. Germline V gives CDR1 GTSNPN, CDR2 SVGIG (reference sequence). V lost 3 bases to trimming and J lost 5 bases; unmatched junction nucleotides: 8.

The chain recombines TRBV28 with TRBJ2-1; TRBD2 matches 8 bases. This CDR3 spans 16 amino acids. J was trimmed by 9 bases and V by 5 bases; bases with no gene match: 15. Germline V lookup: CDR1 MDHEN, CDR2 SYDVKM. The CDR3 loop is CASSPPGGWSVSEQFF. The CDR3 DNA follows: TGTGCCAGCAGTCCCCCGGGGGGGTGGAGTGTGAGTGAGCAGTTCTTC.

J is TRBJ2-7 and V is TRBV9; 10 bases map to TRBD2. Germline V CDR1 and CDR2: SGDLS, YYNGEE. Losses at the gene ends were 3 bases for V and 2 bases for J; bases not matched to a gene: 23. The CDR3 has 21 residues. Here the CDR3 reads CASSATGLGLLAGQNPYEQYF. The DNA for the CDR3 is TGTGCCAGCAGCGCGACAGGGTTGGGGCTACTAGCGGGACAGAATCCCTACGAGCAGTACTTC.

The rearrangement joins TRBV11-2 to TRBJ2-3, with 7 bases matching TRBD1. This CDR3 has 16 residues. Germline V CDR1 and CDR2: SGHAT, FQNNGV. V was pared by 5 bases and J by 1 base, with 9 bases of the junction left unmatched. CDR3: CASSRTGAWGTDTQYF. CDR3 coding DNA: TGTGCCAGCAGCCGTACAGGGGCATGGGGCACAGATACGCAGTATTTT.

This clone was seen a handful of times. The chain joins TRBV5-1 to TRBJ2-2, with 12 bases lining up with TRBD2. Germline V CDR1 and CDR2: SGHRS, YFSETQ. This CDR3 contains 20 residues. V lost 4 bases and J lost 5; bases outside the gene matches: 18. CDR3 nucleotide sequence: TGCGCCAGCAGCCTACACCCGACTAGCGGGAGAGGGTTTGGGACCGGGGAGCTGTTTTTT. Translating it yields CASSLHPTSGRGFGTGELFF.

The chain links TRBV19 to TRBJ1-1; 8 bases match TRBD1. This CDR3 comprises 14 residues. CDR1 and CDR2 (germline): LNHDA, SQIVND (reference sequence). Trimming cost V 6 bases and J 5 bases; bases outside gene matches: 8. CDR3 loop: CASREQGGVTEAFF. CDR3 nucleotides: TGTGCCAGTAGGGAACAGGGGGGAGTGACTGAAGCTTTCTTT.

The chain recombines TRBV4-1 with TRBJ2-7; 8 nucleotides align to TRBD2. CDR3 size: 15 residues. After removal of 6 bases from V and 4 bases from J, the junction contained 11 bases not matched to a gene. The germline V gene encodes CDR1 MGHRA and CDR2 YSYEKL. DNA of the CDR3: TGCGCCAGCAGTCTCGCCGGGACTAGGGCTTACGAGCAGTACTTC. Protein sequence: CASSLAGTRAYEQYF.

The chain couples TRBV28 to TRBJ2-7; 9 bases match TRBD1. In germline, CDR1 is MDHEN, CDR2 SYDVKM. This CDR3 comprises 14 residues. Unmatched junction bases numbered 6, after V lost 7 bases and J lost 2 bases. The CDR3 DNA reads TGTGCCAGCACCACGGACAGGGGCCCCTACGAGCAGTACTTC. Translation gives CASTTDRGPYEQYF.

The V gene is TRBV6-6, the J gene TRBJ1-4; D gene ambiguous. CDR1 is MNHNY, CDR2 SVGAGI, per germline (reference sequence). Trimming shortened V by 6 bases and J by 17 bases, and 19 bases separated the two germline ends. CDR3 length equals 12 residues. CDR3 sequence reads: CASRSPSRKDFF. In DNA, the CDR3 is TGTGCCAGCAGATCCCCGTCCAGGAAAGACTTTTTT.

This clone appeared a single time. The chain recombines TRBV4-1 with TRBJ2-3, with a weak D call TRBD2 (5 bases). This CDR3 spans 17 amino acids. V gave up 0 bases and J gave up 4 bases, with 17 bases separating them. Germline CDR1 is MGHRA and CDR2 is YSYEKL. The CDR3 spells CASSQDLLAWSADTQYF. CDR3 DNA: TGCGCCAGCAGCCAAGATCTTCTAGCTTGGTCGGCAGATACGCAGTATTTT.

The genes are TRBV28 and TRBJ2-3; 7 bases match TRBD2. Germline assignment: CDR1 MDHEN and CDR2 SYDVKM. CDR3 length: 15 residues. With V trimmed by 6 bases and J by 2 bases, 8 bases remained unmatched. Here the CDR3 reads CASRGGRLNTDTQYF. CDR3 nucleotides: TGTGCCAGCAGGGGAGGGAGACTTAACACAGATACGCAGTATTTT. The full variable domain, in which reference TRBV28 and TRBJ2-3 provide the parts outside the CDR3, is DVKVTQSSRYLVKRTGEKVFLECVQDMDHENMFWYRQDPGLGLRLIYFSYDVKMKEKGDIPEGYSVSREKKERFSLILESASTNQTSMYLCASRGGRLNTDTQYFGPGTRLTVL.

This chain uses TRBV30 with TRBJ2-5; maybe TRBD1 (5 bases). This CDR3 spans 13 amino acids. Germline assignment: CDR1 GTSNPN and CDR2 SVGIG (reference sequence). Trimming removed 0 bases at V and 6 bases at J, with 11 bases between. The DNA for the CDR3 is TGTGCCTGGAGTGTAGGGGTAGCAAAGACCCAGTACTTC. Its protein product is CAWSVGVAKTQYF.

This chain uses TRBV5-4 with TRBJ1-6, with 9 positions matching TRBD1. This CDR3 contains 15 residues. V was clipped by 6 bases and J by 9 bases; unmatched bases: 10. Germline values: CDR1 SGHNT, CDR2 YYREEE (reference sequence). The CDR3 loop reads CASTRQGVQSSPLHF. The CDR3 DNA follows: TGTGCCAGCACCAGACAGGGGGTGCAGAGTTCACCCCTCCACTTT.

The chain combines TRBV11-2 with TRBJ1-3, with 11 bases lining up with TRBD1. With V trimmed by 3 bases and J by 8 bases, 3 bases remained unmatched. The CDR3 has 14 amino acids. Germline values: CDR1 SGHAT, CDR2 FQNNGV. CDR3 nucleotide sequence: TGTGCCAGCAGCTTGGGGACAGGGGGAGACACCATATATTTT. Translated: CASSLGTGGDTIYF. Using reference TRBV11-2 and TRBJ1-3 for the parts outside the CDR3, the full variable domain is EAGVAQSPRYKIIEKRQSVAFWCNPISGHATLYWYQQILGQGPKLLIQFQNNGVVDDSQLPKDRFSAERLKGVDSTLKIQPAKLEDSAVYLCASSLGTGGDTIYFGEGSWLTVV.

This clone is a singleton in its sample. This rearrangement joins TRBV9 to TRBJ2-1; 9 nucleotides match TRBD2. Per germline, CDR1 SGDLS and CDR2 YYNGEE. V lost 0 bases, J lost 2 bases, and 6 bases stayed unmatched. The CDR3 totals 17 residues. CDR3: CASSVGPSGNPYNEQFF. The CDR3 coding sequence is TGTGCCAGCAGCGTAGGGCCTAGCGGGAACCCCTACAATGAGCAGTTCTTC.

The V call is TRBV7-8, the J call TRBJ2-3, with TRBD1 matching 8 bases. V gave up 3 bases and J gave up 2 bases; unmatched junction bases: 10. CDR1 and CDR2 (germline): SGHVS, FQNEAQ. CDR3 length: 17 amino acids. CDR3 region: CASSLVGQGIATDTQYF. The CDR3 coding sequence is TGTGCCAGCAGCTTGGTAGGACAGGGAATAGCCACAGATACGCAGTATTTT.

V gene TRBV5-1 combines with J gene TRBJ2-7; TRBD2 matches 8 bases. With V trimmed by 4 bases and J by 6 bases, 9 bases remained unmatched. Germline V lookup: CDR1 SGHRS, CDR2 YFSETQ. The CDR3 contains 14 residues. The CDR3 DNA reads TGCGCCAGCAGCCCCGGGACTAGTTCGACCGAGCAGTACTTC. Amino acid sequence: CASSPGTSSTEQYF.

This chain connects TRBV5-1 to TRBJ2-3; a possible D gene is TRBD1 (6 bases). Looked up from germline, CDR1 is SGHRS and CDR2 is YFSETQ. The CDR3 is 15 amino acids. The ends were cut back, 4 bases at V and 6 bases at J, with 18 bases in the middle. DNA for the CDR3: TGCGCCAGCAGCCTCATGAGCAGGGGTTCCGATACGCAGTATTTT. Translating gives CASSLMSRGSDTQYF. Variable domain in full (rest from reference TRBV5-1 and TRBJ2-3): KAGVTQTPRYLIKTRGQQVTLSCSPISGHRSVSWYQQTPGQGLQFLFEYFSETQRNKGNFPGRFSGRQFSNSRSEMNVSTLELGDSALYLCASSLMSRGSDTQYFGPGTRLTVL.

This clone showed up just once. This sequence joins TRBV6-6 and TRBJ2-1; 7 bases are a match to TRBD1. With V trimmed by 6 bases and J by 0 bases, 8 bases remained unmatched. The germline V gene has CDR1 MNHNY and CDR2 SVGAGI (reference sequence). The CDR3 length is 16 residues. The CDR3 DNA sequence: TGTGCCAGCAGAAAGGGACAGTTGAGCTCCTACAATGAGCAGTTCTTC. It codes for CASRKGQLSSYNEQFF.

The V gene is TRBV29-1, the J gene TRBJ1-2; D is undetermined. Germline loops: CDR1 SQVTM, CDR2 ANQGSEA. The CDR3 has 13 amino acids. Trimming left V 2 bases short and J 8 bases short, with 15 bases between. For the CDR3, the DNA is TGCAGCGTTGAAAGCGGACTCAATAGCGGCTACACCTTC. Its translation: CSVESGLNSGYTF.

The CDR3 region is CASSLGGSSSGREETQYF. CDR3 sequence (DNA): TGTGCCAGCAGTTTGGGTGGGTCGTCTAGCGGGAGGGAAGAGACCCAGTACTTC. The rearrangement uses TRBV28 and TRBJ2-5, with TRBD2 matching over 12 bases. The junction had 11 bases not matched to a gene; V was cut back by 3 bases and J by 3 bases. Germline V gene lookup returns CDR1 MDHEN and CDR2 SYDVKM. CDR3 length equals 18 residues.

V and J are TRBV5-1 and TRBJ2-7, with D possibly matching TRBD2 (6 bases). CDR3 size: 14 residues. Germline-derived CDR1 and CDR2 are SGHRS and YFSETQ. Trimming removed 2 bases at V and 4 bases at J, with 13 bases between. The CDR3 bases are TGCGCCAGCAGCTTAGAGTGGGGAGGTTACGAGCAGTACTTC. It translates to CASSLEWGGYEQYF.